These T cell receptor beta chains were read from a single sample in a study of blood T cell repertoires in COVID-19. Repertoires were generated with immunoSEQ multiplex PCR, while TCRdb's copy carries only in-frame clones and drops some. Among some 190,000 clones, around four fifths were seen once, and the ten largest hold 5% to 6.5%. Sequenced input: peripheral blood. The receptors here all came from a woman aged 70-85 years with active or convalescent COVID-19. CDR3s leave out the opening cysteine and the closing phenylalanine or tryptophan. Clone sizes are given selectively: once, few, many, or a class where the clone is expanded.

size	V	J	CDR3
-	TRBV4-1	TRBJ1-1	AVHGRGRVNTEAF
-	TRBV28	TRBJ1-3	ASSSGAGRAGNTIY
-	TRBV29-1	TRBJ1-3	SVVRADRAGNTIY
few	TRBV28	TRBJ1-5	ASSVPRGQPQH
-	TRBV28	TRBJ2-1	ASSLLAGVYNEQF
few	TRBV5-1	TRBJ2-5	ASSYRQGGETQY
-	TRBV9	TRBJ2-7	ASSRSSGQGFAGGPGEQY
-	TRBV11-2	TRBJ1-4	ASSLHRGRGEEKLF
-	TRBV18	TRBJ1-1	ASSPGVGGNTEAF
-	TRBV2	TRBJ2-1	ASSERPSRTSGQNEQF
once	TRBV20-1	TRBJ1-3	SASHRVYSGNTIY
-	TRBV18	TRBJ1-5	ASSPSGGSNQPQH
-	TRBV4-1	TRBJ1-4	ASSQGRWRDSEKLF
-	TRBV4-2	TRBJ2-1	ASSLEPGTSAYNEQF
-	TRBV1	TRBJ2-2	TSSHTPTSGRACTGELF
-	TRBV9	TRBJ1-4	ASSVGGAEDEKLF
-	TRBV5-1	TRBJ2-7	ASSFNRGSYEQY
-	TRBV6-6	TRBJ1-1	ASRLRTGVGAF
few	TRBV5-4	TRBJ1-1	ASSLARGPWATEAF
-	TRBV7-6	TRBJ2-7	ASSLEAGLAGSGEQY
-	TRBV19	TRBJ1-2	ASSIYRGSYGYT
-	TRBV5-1	TRBJ1-2	ASSPRQGSNYGYT
-	TRBV6-5	TRBJ2-2	ASGRGRDTGELF
-	TRBV30	TRBJ2-3	AWSRGETTDTQY
few	TRBV3-1/TRBV3-2	TRBJ1-1	ASRPQGAGGGEAF
-	TRBV11-2	TRBJ2-3	ASSLEAGGGTDTQY
-	TRBV18	TRBJ2-4	ASSARGLLAKNIQY
-	TRBV7-3	TRBJ2-1	ASSLTSGRPPEQF
-	TRBV6-1	TRBJ1-2	ASSDRGYGYT
-	TRBV27	TRBJ2-7	ASSLTAGFHEQY
-	TRBV3-1/TRBV3-2	TRBJ2-1	ASSRRLVGSYNEQF
-	TRBV18	TRBJ1-1	ASSSTGPGAGATEAF
-	TRBV15	TRBJ2-3	ATSRGSRDTQY
once	TRBV5-1	TRBJ1-1	ASSYSWGDGGAF
-	TRBV5-8	TRBJ2-2	ASSFPKLAVGELF
-	TRBV4-2	TRBJ1-3	ASSQDLGAAGKGSTIY
-	TRBV19	TRBJ2-2	AVKIAGAFTGELF
-	TRBV6-5	TRBJ2-7	ASRSSGGVYEQY
-	TRBV7-2	TRBJ1-1	ASSLVPGGTEAF
-	TRBV19	TRBJ2-7	ASSIEDSSYEQY
-	TRBV5-1	TRBJ2-7	ASSLLAGRSYEQY
once	TRBV29-1	TRBJ1-1	SVVEDHTEAF